This TCR beta chain was documented in a study of T cell responses to AZD1222 COVID-19 vaccine. Whole-study context: Researchers grouped second doses given at about 4 or about 12 weeks into one pool. Whole-study findings and limits: Targeting of unmutated variant regions was reportedly seen in nearly half of spike-specific TCRs. With two AZD1222 doses given, Spike-specific TCR breadth and depth both rose. White British people made up most donors, females outnumbered males, and clonal diversity was possibly underestimated.

Some clones are missing from TCRdb's copy, which holds only in-frame ones; the method was immunoSEQ multiplex PCR. The repertoire holds about 200,000 clones, with almost 90% as singletons. As for this clone: What it recognizes is unknown.

The germline gives CDR1 SGHVS, CDR2 FNYEAQ. The CDR3 is 17 amino acids. Trimming left V 5 bases short and J 0 bases short, with 17 bases between. The sequence was obtained from an adult in good health. V and J are TRBV7-6 and TRBJ2-1, with D possibly TRBD2 on 5 matching bases. The sample consisted of peripheral blood, taken on day 0 of AZD1222 vaccination. CDR3 DNA sequence: TGTGCCAGCAGCCCATCCTCGGGTGGGAGCTCCTACAATGAGCAGTTCTTC. This translates into CASSPSSGGSSYNEQFF.